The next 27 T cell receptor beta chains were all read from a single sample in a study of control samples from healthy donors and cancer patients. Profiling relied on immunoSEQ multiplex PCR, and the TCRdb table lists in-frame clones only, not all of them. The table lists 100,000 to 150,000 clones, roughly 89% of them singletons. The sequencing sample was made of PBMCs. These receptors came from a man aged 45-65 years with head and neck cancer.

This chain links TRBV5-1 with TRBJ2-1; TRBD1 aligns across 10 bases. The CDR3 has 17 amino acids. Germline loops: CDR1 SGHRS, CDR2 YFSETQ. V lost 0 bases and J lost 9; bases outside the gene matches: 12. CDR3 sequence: CASSLVTLRDRGGEQFF. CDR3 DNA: TGCGCCAGCAGCTTGGTTACTCTCCGGGACAGGGGAGGTGAGCAGTTCTTC.

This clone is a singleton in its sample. The CDR3 protein is CASSLEGSGSPLHF. DNA of the CDR3: TGTGCCAGCAGTTTGGAAGGGTCGGGTTCACCCCTCCACTTT. This chain links TRBV27 with TRBJ1-6; no clear D. Deletions cut 3 bases from V and 9 bases from J, with 12 bases between. The CDR3 covers 14 residues. Germline V gives CDR1 MNHEY, CDR2 SMNVEV (reference sequence).

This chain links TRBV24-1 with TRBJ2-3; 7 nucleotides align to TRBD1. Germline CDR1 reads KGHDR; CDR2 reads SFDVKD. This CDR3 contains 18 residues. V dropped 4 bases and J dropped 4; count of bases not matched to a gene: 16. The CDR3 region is CATSDQNRGAALADTQYF. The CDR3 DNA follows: TGTGCCACCAGTGACCAAAACAGGGGCGCAGCCCTTGCAGATACGCAGTATTTT.

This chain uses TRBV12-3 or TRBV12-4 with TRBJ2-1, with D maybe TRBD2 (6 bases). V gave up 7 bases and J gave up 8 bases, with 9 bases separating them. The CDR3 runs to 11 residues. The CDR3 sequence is CASKKRDEQFF. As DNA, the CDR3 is TGTGCCAGCAAGAAGCGGGATGAGCAGTTCTTC.

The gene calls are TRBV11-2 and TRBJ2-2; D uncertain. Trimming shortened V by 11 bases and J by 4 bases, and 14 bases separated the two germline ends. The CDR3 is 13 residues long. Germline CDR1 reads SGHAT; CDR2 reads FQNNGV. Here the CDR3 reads CAVRKDPTGELFF. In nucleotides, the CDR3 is TGTGCCGTGAGGAAGGATCCCACCGGGGAGCTGTTTTTT.

CDR3 nucleotide sequence: TGTGCCAGTAGTATATGGGGGACCGCAAATCAGCCCCAGCATTTT. It encodes CASSIWGTANQPQHF. The V gene is TRBV19, the J gene TRBJ1-5; weak D call: TRBD1 (5 bases). Trimming removed 2 bases at V and 4 bases at J, with 12 bases between. This CDR3 has 15 residues. In germline, CDR1 is LNHDA, CDR2 SQIVND (reference sequence). The full variable domain, rest sourced from reference TRBV19 and TRBJ1-5, is DGGITQSPKYLFRKEGQNVTLSCEQNLNHDAMYWYRQDPGQGLRLIYYSQIVNDFQKGDIAEGYSVSREKKESFPLTVTSAQKNPTAFYLCASSIWGTANQPQHFGDGTRLSIL.

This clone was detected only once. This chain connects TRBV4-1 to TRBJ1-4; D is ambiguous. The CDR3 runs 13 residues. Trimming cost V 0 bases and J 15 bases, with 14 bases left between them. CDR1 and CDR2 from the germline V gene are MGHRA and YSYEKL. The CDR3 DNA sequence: TGCGCCAGCAGCCAAGATCTGGTAGGGAGGTTGTTTTTT. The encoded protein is CASSQDLVGRLFF.

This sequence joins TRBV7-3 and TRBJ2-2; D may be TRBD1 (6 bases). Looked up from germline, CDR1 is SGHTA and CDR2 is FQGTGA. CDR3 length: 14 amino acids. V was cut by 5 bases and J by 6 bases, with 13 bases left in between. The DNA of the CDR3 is TGTGCCAGCAGCCCACAACAGGGTGCCGGGGAGCTGTTTTTT. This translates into CASSPQQGAGELFF.

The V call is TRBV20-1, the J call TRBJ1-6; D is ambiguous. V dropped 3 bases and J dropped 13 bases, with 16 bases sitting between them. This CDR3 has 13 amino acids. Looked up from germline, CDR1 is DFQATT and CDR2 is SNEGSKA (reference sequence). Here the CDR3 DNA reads TGCAGTGCTAGTGGACCCTTGGATCGGCCCCTCCACTTT. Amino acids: CSASGPLDRPLHF.

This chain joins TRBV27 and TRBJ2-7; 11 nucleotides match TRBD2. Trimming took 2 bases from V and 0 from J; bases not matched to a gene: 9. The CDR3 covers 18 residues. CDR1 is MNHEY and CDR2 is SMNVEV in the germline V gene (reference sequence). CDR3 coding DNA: TGTGCCAGCAGTTTAAGGACTAGCGGGCCAACTTACTCCTACGAGCAGTACTTC. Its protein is CASSLRTSGPTYSYEQYF.

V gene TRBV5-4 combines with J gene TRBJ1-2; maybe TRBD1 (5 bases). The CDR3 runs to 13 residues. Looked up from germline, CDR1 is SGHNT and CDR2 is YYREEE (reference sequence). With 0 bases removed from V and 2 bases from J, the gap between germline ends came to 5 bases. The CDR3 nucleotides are TGTGCCAGCAGCTTGGGACAGAACTATGGCTACACCTTC. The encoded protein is CASSLGQNYGYTF. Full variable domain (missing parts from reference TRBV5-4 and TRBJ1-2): ETGVTQSPTHLIKTRGQQVTLRCSSQSGHNTVSWYQQALGQGPQFIFQYYREEENGRGNFPPRFSGLQFPNYSSELNVNALELDDSALYLCASSLGQNYGYTFGSGTRLTVV.

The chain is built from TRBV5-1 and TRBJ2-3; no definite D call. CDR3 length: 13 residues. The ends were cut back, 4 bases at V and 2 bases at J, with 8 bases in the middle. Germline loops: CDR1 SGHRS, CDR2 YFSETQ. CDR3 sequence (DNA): TGCGCCAGCAGCCTGCCGGTCACAGATACGCAGTATTTT. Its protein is CASSLPVTDTQYF.

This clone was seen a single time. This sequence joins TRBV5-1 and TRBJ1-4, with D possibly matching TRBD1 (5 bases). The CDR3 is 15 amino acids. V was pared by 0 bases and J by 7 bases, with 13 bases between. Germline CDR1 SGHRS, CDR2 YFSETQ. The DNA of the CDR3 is TGCGCCAGCAGCTTGGGACACACGAGGGGTGAAAAACTGTTTTTT. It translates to CASSLGHTRGEKLFF.

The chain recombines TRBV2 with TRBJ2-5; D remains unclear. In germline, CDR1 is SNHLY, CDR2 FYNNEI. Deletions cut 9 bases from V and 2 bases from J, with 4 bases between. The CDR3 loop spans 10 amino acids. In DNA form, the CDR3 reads TGTGCCAGTCAACAAGAGACCCAGTACTTC. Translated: CASQQETQYF.

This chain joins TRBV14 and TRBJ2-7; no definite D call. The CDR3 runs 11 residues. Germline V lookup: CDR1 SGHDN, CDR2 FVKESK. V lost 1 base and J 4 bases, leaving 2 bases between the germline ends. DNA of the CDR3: TGTGCCAGCAGCCAAGCGTACGAGCAGTACTTC. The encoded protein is CASSQAYEQYF.

The CDR3 region has the DNA TGTGCCAGCAGTTACTCGGCCAGCTATTATGGCTACACCTTC. This codes for CASSYSASYYGYTF. This chain connects TRBV6-2 or TRBV6-3 to TRBJ1-2; D uncertain. The length of the CDR3 is 14 residues. The germline V gene has CDR1 MNHEY and CDR2 SVGEGT. Trimming stripped 0 bases from V and 5 bases from J, with 10 bases between.

Here the CDR3 DNA reads TGTGCCAGCAGTGAAGTCGGCGATAACTATGGCTACACCTTC. As protein: CASSEVGDNYGYTF. This rearrangement joins TRBV6-1 to TRBJ1-2; D gene ambiguous. Germline CDR1 and CDR2: MNHNS and SASEGT. This CDR3 is 14 amino acids long. The ends were cut back, 1 base at V and 1 base at J, with 7 bases in the middle.

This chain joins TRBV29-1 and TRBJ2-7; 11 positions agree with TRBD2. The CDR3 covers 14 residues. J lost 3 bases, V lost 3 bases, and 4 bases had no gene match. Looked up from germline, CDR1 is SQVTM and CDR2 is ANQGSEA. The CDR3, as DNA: TGCAGCGTTGATGGGACTAGCGGCTTCTACGAGCAGTACTTC. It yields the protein CSVDGTSGFYEQYF.

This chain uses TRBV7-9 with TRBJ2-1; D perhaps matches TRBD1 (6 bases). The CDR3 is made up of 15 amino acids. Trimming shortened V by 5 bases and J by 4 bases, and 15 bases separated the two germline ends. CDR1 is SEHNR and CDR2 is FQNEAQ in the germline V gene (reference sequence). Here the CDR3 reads CASSPAGQFYNEQFF. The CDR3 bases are TGTGCCAGCAGCCCGGCTGGACAGTTTTACAATGAGCAGTTCTTC.

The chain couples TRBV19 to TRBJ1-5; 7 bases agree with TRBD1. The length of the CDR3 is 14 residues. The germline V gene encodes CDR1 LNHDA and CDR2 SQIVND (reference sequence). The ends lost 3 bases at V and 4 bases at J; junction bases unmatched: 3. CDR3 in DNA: TGTGCCAGTAGTATTTCAGGGGGTAATCAGCCCCAGCATTTT. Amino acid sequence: CASSISGGNQPQHF.

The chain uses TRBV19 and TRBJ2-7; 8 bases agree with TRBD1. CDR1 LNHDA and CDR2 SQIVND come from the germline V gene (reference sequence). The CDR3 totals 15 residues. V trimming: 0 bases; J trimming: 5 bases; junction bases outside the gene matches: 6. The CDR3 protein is CASSIEYRGFDEQYF. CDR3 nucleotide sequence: TGTGCCAGTAGTATAGAGTACAGGGGGTTCGACGAGCAGTACTTC.

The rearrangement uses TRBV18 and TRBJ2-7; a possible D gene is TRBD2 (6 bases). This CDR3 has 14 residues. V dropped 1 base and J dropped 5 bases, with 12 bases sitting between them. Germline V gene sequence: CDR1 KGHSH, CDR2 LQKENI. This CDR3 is CASSPQWGGDEQYF. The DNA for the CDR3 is TGTGCCAGCTCACCACAGTGGGGAGGAGACGAGCAGTACTTC. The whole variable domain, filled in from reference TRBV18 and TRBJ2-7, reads NAGVMQNPRHLVRRRGQEARLRCSPMKGHSHVYWYRQLPEEGLKFMVYLQKENIIDESGMPKERFSAEFPKEGPSILRIQQVVRGDSAAYFCASSPQWGGDEQYFGPGTRLTVT.

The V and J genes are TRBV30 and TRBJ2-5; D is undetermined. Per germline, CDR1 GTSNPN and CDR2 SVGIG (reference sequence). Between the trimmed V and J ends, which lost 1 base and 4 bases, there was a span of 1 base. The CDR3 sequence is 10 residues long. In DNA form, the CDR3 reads TGTGCCTGGAGTGGAGAGACCCAGTACTTC. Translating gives CAWSGETQYF.

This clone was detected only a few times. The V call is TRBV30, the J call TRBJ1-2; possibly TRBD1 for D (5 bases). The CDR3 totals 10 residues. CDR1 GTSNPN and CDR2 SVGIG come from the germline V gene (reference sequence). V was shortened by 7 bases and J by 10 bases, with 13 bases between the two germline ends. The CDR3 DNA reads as TGTGCCTCGTGGCGGGGGAACTACACCTTC. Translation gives CASWRGNYTF.

The CDR3 DNA is TGCGCCAGCAGCTCAGGAGCGGGGATCGCAGATACGCAGTATTTT. This sequence encodes CASSSGAGIADTQYF. The chain uses TRBV5-1 and TRBJ2-3; 7 bases are shared with TRBD2. This CDR3 spans 15 amino acids. V lost 3 bases, J lost 4 bases, and 8 bases stayed unmatched. Germline V lookup: CDR1 SGHRS, CDR2 YFSETQ.

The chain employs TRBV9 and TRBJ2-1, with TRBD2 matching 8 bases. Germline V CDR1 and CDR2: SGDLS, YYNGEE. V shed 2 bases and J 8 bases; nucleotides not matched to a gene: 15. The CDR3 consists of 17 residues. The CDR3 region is CASSVQVSGGGSDEQFF. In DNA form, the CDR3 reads TGTGCCAGCAGCGTGCAGGTCTCGGGAGGGGGGAGCGATGAGCAGTTCTTC.

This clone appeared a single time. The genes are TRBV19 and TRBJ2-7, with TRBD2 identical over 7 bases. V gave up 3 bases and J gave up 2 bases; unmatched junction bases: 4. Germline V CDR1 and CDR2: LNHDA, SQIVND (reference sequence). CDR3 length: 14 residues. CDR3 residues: CASSIGAGPYEQYF. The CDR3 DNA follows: TGTGCCAGTAGTATTGGAGCGGGGCCCTACGAGCAGTACTTC.